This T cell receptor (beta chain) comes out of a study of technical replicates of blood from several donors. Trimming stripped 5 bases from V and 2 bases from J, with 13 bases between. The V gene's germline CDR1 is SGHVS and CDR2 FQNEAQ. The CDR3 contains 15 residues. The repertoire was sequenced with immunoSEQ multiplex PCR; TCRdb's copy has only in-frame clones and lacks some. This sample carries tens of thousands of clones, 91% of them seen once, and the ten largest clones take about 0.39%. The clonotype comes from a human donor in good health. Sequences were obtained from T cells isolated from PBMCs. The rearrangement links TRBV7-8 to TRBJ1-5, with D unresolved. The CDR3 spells CASSLGASGNQPQHF. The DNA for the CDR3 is TGTGCCAGCAGCCTGGGAGCGTCGGGCAATCAGCCCCAGCATTTT.